This TCR beta chain was found in a study of yellow fever vaccine responses in identical twins. Regarding the study as a whole: Convergence reportedly seemed to mark part of the twins' vaccine T cell response, with personalization marking the rest.

TCRdb reprocessed the RT-PCR reads via MiXCR and lists one record per CDR3 protein. The sample lists about 18,000 distinct CDR3 sequences; 55% to 65% were seen once. This clonotype occurred a few times. Its target is unknown. The CDR3 is made up of 17 amino acids. Germline lookup yields CDR1 SGHAT and CDR2 FQDESV (reference sequence). The V gene lost 4 bases and the J gene lost 2 bases, with 17 bases spanning the gap. This sample comprised T cells from blood (PBMCs), unsorted or a sorted subset (not recorded which), obtained before or after yellow fever vaccination (not recorded which). J is TRBJ2-2 and V is TRBV11-1; D possibly corresponds to TRBD1 (5 bases). The TCR originated in a woman between 18 and 30 years old who received the yellow fever vaccine. CDR3 in amino acids: CASSSRGSLTNTGELFF. The DNA of the CDR3 is TGTGCCAGCAGCTCAAGGGGCTCCTTGACAAACACCGGGGAGCTGTTTTTT. The full variable domain, with the rest looked up from reference TRBV11-1 and TRBJ2-2, is EAEVAQSPRYKITEKSQAVAFWCDPISGHATLYWYRQILGQGPELLVQFQDESVVDDSQLPKDRFSAERLKGVDSTLKIQPAELGDSAMYLCASSSRGSLTNTGELFFGEGSRLTVL.